These 27 T cell receptor beta chains were all obtained from the same sample, sequenced in a study of T cell responses to AZD1222 COVID-19 vaccine. The data were produced by immunoSEQ multiplex PCR, yet TCRdb's version contains in-frame clones alone and is incomplete. In the table there are over 100,000 clones, approximately 88% of which are singletons. The specimen was peripheral blood, collected on day 0 of AZD1222 vaccination. All receptors derive from an adult in good health.

This chain uses TRBV14 with TRBJ1-4; perhaps TRBD1 as D (5 bases). The V and J ends lost 3 bases and 4 bases respectively, with 15 bases between them. The CDR3 is made up of 16 amino acids. Germline V CDR1 and CDR2: SGHDN, FVKESK. The CDR3 bases are TGTGCCAGCAGCCACATCCAGGGCAGTCTTAATGAAAAACTGTTTTTT. Its translation: CASSHIQGSLNEKLFF. Drawing the rest from reference TRBV14 and TRBJ1-4, the complete variable domain is EAGVTQFPSHSVIEKGQTVTLRCDPISGHDNLYWYRRVMGKEIKFLLHFVKESKQDESGMPNNRFLAERTGGTYSTLKVQPAELEDSGVYFCASSHIQGSLNEKLFFGSGTQLSVL.

The chain has TRBV18 and TRBJ1-1; 7 nucleotides line up with TRBD1. There are 15 residues in the CDR3. Losses at the gene ends were 5 bases for V and 0 bases for J; bases not matched to a gene: 6. Germline CDR1 reads KGHSH; CDR2 reads LQKENI. CDR3 in amino acids: CASSYLGQMNTEAFF. CDR3 coding DNA: TGTGCCAGCTCATACCTGGGACAGATGAACACTGAAGCTTTCTTT.

The gene calls are TRBV5-8 and TRBJ2-1, with D unresolved. Trimming cost V 0 bases and J 7 bases, with 5 bases left between them. This CDR3 has 12 amino acids. Per the germline V gene, CDR1 is SGHTS and CDR2 is YDEGEE. The CDR3 reads CASSLGQNEQFF. As DNA, the CDR3 is TGTGCCAGCAGCTTGGGACAAAATGAGCAGTTCTTC.

The chain joins TRBV6-5 to TRBJ1-2; TRBD1 agrees at 9 bases. V shed 4 bases, J shed 7 bases, and the junction held 4 bases outside the gene matches. Germline CDR1 reads MNHEY; CDR2 reads SVGAGI. The CDR3 has 13 amino acids. The CDR3 DNA follows: TGTGCCAGCAGTTCGGGACAGGGCCTTGGCTACACCTTC. Protein product: CASSSGQGLGYTF.

The CDR3: CASSQLLSGDYEQYF. The DNA for the CDR3 is TGCGCCAGCAGCCAACTACTCAGTGGGGATTACGAGCAGTACTTC. This chain joins TRBV4-1 and TRBJ2-7; D gene ambiguous. CDR1 is MGHRA and CDR2 is YSYEKL in the germline V gene. The CDR3 covers 15 residues. V lost 2 bases, J lost 4 bases, and 15 bases lay in between.

The rearrangement uses TRBV6-6 and TRBJ1-6, with TRBD1 as a possible D gene (5 bases). Germline V gene lookup returns CDR1 MNHNY and CDR2 SVGAGI (reference sequence). V lost 6 bases and J lost 8, with 11 bases in between. The CDR3 consists of 13 residues. CDR3 nucleotides: TGTGCCAGCAGGTTCAGGGATGATTCACCCCTCCACTTT. Encoded protein: CASRFRDDSPLHF.

V gene TRBV12-3 or TRBV12-4 combines with J gene TRBJ1-2; D is unresolved. V lost 1 base and J lost 8, with 11 bases in between. The length of the CDR3 is 13 residues. The DNA for the CDR3 is TGTGCCAGCAGTTTAGTCGTGGGGAAGGGCTACACCTTC. It translates to CASSLVVGKGYTF.

The chain employs TRBV29-1 and TRBJ2-3; tentative D call: TRBD2 (5 bases). The germline V and J ends were trimmed by 4 bases and 8 bases, with 19 bases remaining between them. This CDR3 is built from 14 residues. Germline V gene data show CDR1 as SQVTM and CDR2 as ANQGSEA. CDR3 residues: CSVVVPGRAGTQYF. In DNA form, the CDR3 reads TGCAGCGTTGTTGTTCCGGGAAGGGCAGGTACGCAGTATTTT.

The chain carries TRBV7-3 and TRBJ2-1; no clear D. The V gene's germline CDR1 is SGHTA and CDR2 FQGTGA. This CDR3 has 15 residues. Trimming took 2 bases from V and 0 from J, leaving 8 bases between them. The CDR3 loop reads CASSLQGSSYNEQFF. The CDR3 DNA follows: TGTGCCAGCAGCTTACAAGGAAGCTCCTACAATGAGCAGTTCTTC.

V is TRBV7-8 and J is TRBJ1-6, with 9 bases fitting TRBD1. V dropped 8 bases and J dropped 4; count of bases not matched to a gene: 9. The CDR3 spans 16 residues. Germline values: CDR1 SGHVS, CDR2 FQNEAQ. CDR3 nucleotide sequence: TGTGCCAGCGGGAGGGACAGGGTTGTTTATAATTCACCCCTCCACTTT. Its protein is CASGRDRVVYNSPLHF.

This rearrangement joins TRBV9 to TRBJ2-1; D may be TRBD2 (6 bases). This CDR3 region has 14 residues. V shed 3 bases and J shed 8 bases, with 15 bases lying between them. Germline V gene sequence: CDR1 SGDLS, CDR2 YYNGEE. The CDR3 sequence: CASSAVGTFDEQFF. The CDR3, as DNA: TGTGCCAGCAGCGCTGTGGGGACTTTTGATGAGCAGTTCTTC.

The V call is TRBV28, the J call TRBJ2-7; D unclear. V was trimmed by 3 bases and J by 2 bases, leaving 14 bases between them. Looked up from germline, CDR1 is MDHEN and CDR2 is SYDVKM. The length of the CDR3 is 15 residues. The CDR3 is CASSFSPGGAYEQYF. CDR3 sequence (DNA): TGTGCCAGCAGTTTTTCACCGGGCGGAGCCTACGAGCAGTACTTC. Filled out from reference TRBV28 and TRBJ2-7, the complete variable domain reads DVKVTQSSRYLVKRTGEKVFLECVQDMDHENMFWYRQDPGLGLRLIYFSYDVKMKEKGDIPEGYSVSREKKERFSLILESASTNQTSMYLCASSFSPGGAYEQYFGPGTRLTVT.

The genes are TRBV5-6 and TRBJ1-6, with D maybe TRBD1 (6 bases). Trimming shortened V by 0 bases and J by 8 bases, and 15 bases separated the two germline ends. CDR3 length: 16 residues. CDR1 is SGHDT, CDR2 YYEEEE, per germline. CDR3 protein: CASSLVGGHRDSPLHF. CDR3 nucleotides: TGTGCCAGCAGCTTGGTAGGGGGACACAGGGATTCACCCCTCCACTTT.

This chain joins TRBV5-1 and TRBJ1-1; possible D gene TRBD1, 6 bases. The CDR3 has 13 residues. V shed 5 bases and J shed 5 bases, with 13 bases lying between them. Germline lookup yields CDR1 SGHRS and CDR2 YFSETQ. The CDR3 here is CASRDSEGTEAFF. The CDR3 DNA is TGCGCCAGCAGGGACAGCGAGGGAACTGAAGCTTTCTTT.

This chain joins TRBV27 and TRBJ2-1; D uncertain. CDR1 is MNHEY, CDR2 SMNVEV, per germline (reference sequence). Trimming removed 0 bases from V and 9 bases from J, with 12 bases in between. The CDR3 covers 14 residues. The CDR3 region is CASSLSKGVSEQFF. CDR3 in DNA: TGTGCCAGCAGTTTATCGAAAGGAGTTAGTGAGCAGTTCTTC.

V and J are TRBV12-3 or TRBV12-4 and TRBJ1-5; D is unclear. This CDR3 is 13 amino acids long. V shed 3 bases and J shed 5 bases, with 8 bases lying between them. The CDR3 sequence is CASSFYRDQPQHF. The CDR3 nucleotides read TGTGCCAGCAGTTTCTACCGAGATCAGCCCCAGCATTTT.

V and J are TRBV9 and TRBJ2-1, with 9 positions matching TRBD2. Losses at the gene ends were 0 bases for V and 3 bases for J; bases not matched to a gene: 1. Germline values: CDR1 SGDLS, CDR2 YYNGEE. The CDR3 consists of 15 residues. Written as DNA, the CDR3 is TGTGCCAGCAGCGTAGGACTAGCGGACTACAATGAGCAGTTCTTC. Translated: CASSVGLADYNEQFF.

The J gene is TRBJ1-1, the V gene TRBV29-1; no definite D call. Germline assignment: CDR1 SQVTM and CDR2 ANQGSEA. The V gene lost 7 bases and the J gene lost 4 bases, with 10 bases spanning the gap. CDR3 size: 11 residues. CDR3 sequence reads: CSARWGTEAFF. The CDR3 DNA reads as TGCAGCGCCCGGTGGGGCACTGAAGCTTTCTTT.

The chain has TRBV19 and TRBJ2-3, with D possibly being TRBD2 (6 bases). V was pared by 5 bases and J by 2 bases, with 11 bases between. From germline, CDR1 is LNHDA and CDR2 SQIVND (reference sequence). The CDR3 runs to 14 residues. CDR3 nucleotides: TGTGCCAGTAGTGGGAGGCAGCTCACAGATACGCAGTATTTT. Translation: CASSGRQLTDTQYF. Combining the CDR3 with reference TRBV19 and TRBJ2-3 gives the whole variable domain DGGITQSPKYLFRKEGQNVTLSCEQNLNHDAMYWYRQDPGQGLRLIYYSQIVNDFQKGDIAEGYSVSREKKESFPLTVTSAQKNPTAFYLCASSGRQLTDTQYFGPGTRLTVL.

This clone appeared once. This chain joins TRBV11-2 and TRBJ2-5; 15 positions agree with TRBD2. Germline loops: CDR1 SGHAT, CDR2 FQNNGV. V lost 5 bases and J lost 1; bases outside the gene matches: 5. The length of the CDR3 is 17 residues. This CDR3 reads CASSKGLAGGRQETQYF. The CDR3 coding sequence is TGTGCCAGCAGCAAGGGACTAGCGGGGGGCCGCCAAGAGACCCAGTACTTC.

This clone was seen a handful of times. The genes are TRBV18 and TRBJ2-3; no definite D call. Germline CDR1 and CDR2: KGHSH and LQKENI. The CDR3 sequence is 13 residues long. Trimming removed 5 bases at V and 5 bases at J, with 11 bases between. The CDR3 loop is CASSSTNGDTQYF. CDR3 in DNA: TGTGCCAGCTCATCGACCAATGGAGATACGCAGTATTTT.

The chain carries TRBV7-2 and TRBJ2-3; no firm D call. Trimming removed 1 base at V and 3 bases at J, with 11 bases between. The CDR3 runs 15 residues. The germline gives CDR1 SGHTA, CDR2 FQGNSA. In DNA form, the CDR3 reads TGTGCCAGCAGCTTAGTCCCCCTTTCGACAGATACGCAGTATTTT. Translated, it gives CASSLVPLSTDTQYF. Combining the CDR3 with reference TRBV7-2 and TRBJ2-3 gives the whole variable domain GAGVSQSPSNKVTEKGKDVELRCDPISGHTALYWYRQSLGQGLEFLIYFQGNSAPDKSGLPSDRFSAERTGGSVSTLTIQRTQQEDSAVYLCASSLVPLSTDTQYFGPGTRLTVL.

The chain employs TRBV10-3 and TRBJ1-1; D might be TRBD1 (6 bases). The CDR3 consists of 15 residues. With 6 bases removed from V and 5 bases from J, the gap between germline ends came to 19 bases. Germline V gene data show CDR1 as ENHRY and CDR2 as SYGVKD. CDR3 sequence: CAIREKPTGGTEAFF. CDR3 coding DNA: TGTGCCATCAGGGAAAAACCGACAGGAGGGACTGAAGCTTTCTTT.

J is TRBJ2-3 and V is TRBV5-1, with D possibly matching TRBD1 (5 bases). Germline V gene sequence: CDR1 SGHRS, CDR2 YFSETQ. This CDR3 spans 15 amino acids. V was pared by 0 bases and J by 5 bases, with 13 bases between. This chain's CDR3 is CASSLASGFEDTQYF. The CDR3 DNA sequence: TGCGCCAGCAGCTTGGCGTCAGGGTTTGAAGATACGCAGTATTTT.

The chain couples TRBV5-1 to TRBJ2-7; D gene ambiguous. The V gene's germline CDR1 is SGHRS and CDR2 YFSETQ. Trimming took 0 bases from V and 3 from J, leaving 10 bases between them. This CDR3 region has 14 residues. CDR3 nucleotides: TGCGCCAGCAGCTTGGCTCCGGAGTACTACGAGCAGTACTTC. It translates to CASSLAPEYYEQYF.

The chain recombines TRBV6-5 with TRBJ1-2; tentatively, D is TRBD1 (5 bases). The V gene lost 10 bases and the J gene lost 7 bases, with 19 bases spanning the gap. The germline CDR1 and CDR2 sequences are MNHEY and SVGAGI. The CDR3 consists of 13 residues. Written as DNA, the CDR3 is TGTGCCACAACAGCAGGGAAGAGACCTGGCTACACCTTC. Translation gives CATTAGKRPGYTF.

The chain carries TRBV19 and TRBJ1-1, with D possibly matching TRBD1 (5 bases). V lost 9 bases to trimming and J lost 11 bases, with 34 bases between them. This CDR3 contains 17 residues. From germline, CDR1 is LNHDA and CDR2 SQIVND (reference sequence). Here the CDR3 reads CASGTLLGLGTAQVAFF. Here the CDR3 DNA reads TGTGCCAGCGGCACTCTCCTTGGGCTCGGGACCGCTCAAGTGGCTTTCTTT.